This TCR beta chain is from a study of beta chain features in type 1 diabetes. Study background: There were 107,917,701 sorted cells examined across all samples. Overall study findings and caveats: The similarity of naive, central memory and Treg TCRB repertoires appeared greater among patients than among healthy donors. Among patients with Type 1 diabetes, TCRB CDR3s were moderately but significantly shorter in every one of the four CD4+ subsets. cDNA-based reads could over-represent cells with high TCR expression.

Expressed TCRB transcripts were sequenced because the entire RNA isolate underwent reverse transcription. TCRdb keeps only in-frame clones here, not all; method: immunoSEQ multiplex PCR. This sample has 860,000 or so clones; roughly 15% occur once, and the top ten carry 0.023%. Regarding this clone: The antigen is not known.

This CDR3 comprises 16 residues. Per germline, CDR1 SGHDT and CDR2 YYEEEE. Losses at the gene ends were 1 base for V and 3 bases for J; bases not matched to a gene: 4. The V call is TRBV5-6, the J call TRBJ2-2; TRBD2 aligns across 9 bases. Sequencing input: naive CD4+ T cells from blood. This sequence was found in a woman younger than 35 in good health. The CDR3, as DNA: TGTGCCAGCAGCTTGCTAAGACTAGCGGACACCGGGGAGCTGTTTTTT. This sequence encodes CASSLLRLADTGELFF.